The present T cell receptor (beta chain) was sequenced within a study of T cell repertoires in cytomegalovirus infection. Trimming removed 5 bases at V and 0 bases at J, with 10 bases between. Germline CDR1 and CDR2: SGHVS and FNYEAQ. This CDR3 comprises 14 residues. TCRdb redid the calling of the reads with MiXCR, one entry per CDR3 protein. Among under 350,000 distinct CDR3 sequences listed, more than 8% were seen once. The sample holds many counts of this clonotype. Sequencing was carried out using PBMCs. This TCR was recovered from a human donor in good health (CMV status not recorded). Some clones in this sample may be carry-over from other donors' samples. The chain links TRBV7-6 to TRBJ2-5; D not resolved. CDR3 bases: TGTGCCAGCAGCCGAAGGATCGACCAAGAGACCCAGTACTTC. Encoded protein: CASSRRIDQETQYF.